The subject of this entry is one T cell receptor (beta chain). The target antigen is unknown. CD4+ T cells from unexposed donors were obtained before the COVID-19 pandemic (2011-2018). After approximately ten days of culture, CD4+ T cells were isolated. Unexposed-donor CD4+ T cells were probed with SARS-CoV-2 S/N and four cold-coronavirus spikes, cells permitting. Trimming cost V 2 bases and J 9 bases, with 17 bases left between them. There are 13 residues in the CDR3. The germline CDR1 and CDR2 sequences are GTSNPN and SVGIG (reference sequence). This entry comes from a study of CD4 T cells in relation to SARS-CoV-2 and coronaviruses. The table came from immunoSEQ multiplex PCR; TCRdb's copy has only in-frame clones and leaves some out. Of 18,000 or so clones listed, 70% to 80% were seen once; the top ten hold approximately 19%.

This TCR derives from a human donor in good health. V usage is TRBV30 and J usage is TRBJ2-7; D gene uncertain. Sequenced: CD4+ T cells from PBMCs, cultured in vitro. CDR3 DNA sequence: TGTGCCTGGAGTCTATGGACCGGTAGCCGGCAGTACTTC. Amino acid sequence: CAWSLWTGSRQYF.